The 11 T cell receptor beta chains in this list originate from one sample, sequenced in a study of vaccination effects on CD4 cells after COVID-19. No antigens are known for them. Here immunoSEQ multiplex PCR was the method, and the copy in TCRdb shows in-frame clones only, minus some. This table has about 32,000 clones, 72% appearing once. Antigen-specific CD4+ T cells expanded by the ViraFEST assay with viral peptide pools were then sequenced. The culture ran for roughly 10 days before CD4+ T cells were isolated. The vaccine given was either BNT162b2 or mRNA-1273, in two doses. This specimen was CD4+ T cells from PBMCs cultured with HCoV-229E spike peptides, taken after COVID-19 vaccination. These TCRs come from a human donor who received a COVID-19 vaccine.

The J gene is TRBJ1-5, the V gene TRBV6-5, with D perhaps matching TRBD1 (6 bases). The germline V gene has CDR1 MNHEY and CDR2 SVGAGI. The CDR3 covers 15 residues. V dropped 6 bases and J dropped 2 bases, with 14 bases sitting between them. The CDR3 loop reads CASRAPGVGNQPQHF. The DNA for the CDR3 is TGTGCCAGCAGGGCACCAGGGGTCGGCAATCAGCCCCAGCATTTT.

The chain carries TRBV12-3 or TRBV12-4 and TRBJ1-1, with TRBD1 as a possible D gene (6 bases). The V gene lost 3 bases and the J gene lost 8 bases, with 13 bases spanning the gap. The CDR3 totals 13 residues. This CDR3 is CASSFVGRGEAFF. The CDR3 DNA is TGTGCCAGCAGTTTTGTAGGCAGGGGAGAAGCTTTCTTT.

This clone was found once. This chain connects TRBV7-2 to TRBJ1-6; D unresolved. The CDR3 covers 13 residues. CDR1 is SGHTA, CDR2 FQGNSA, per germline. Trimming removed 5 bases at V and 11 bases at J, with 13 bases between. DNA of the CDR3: TGTGCCAGCAGCCCCCAACAAAATACACCCCTCCACTTT. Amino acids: CASSPQQNTPLHF.

The CDR3 nucleotides are TGTGCCAGCAGACCGGGACAGGATTATGGTGAGCAGTTCTTC. As protein: CASRPGQDYGEQFF. The genes are TRBV6-4 and TRBJ2-1; TRBD1 agrees at 8 bases. The CDR3 spans 14 residues. The ends lost 6 bases at V and 9 bases at J; junction bases unmatched: 10. Germline V gene data show CDR1 as MRHNA and CDR2 as SNTAGT.

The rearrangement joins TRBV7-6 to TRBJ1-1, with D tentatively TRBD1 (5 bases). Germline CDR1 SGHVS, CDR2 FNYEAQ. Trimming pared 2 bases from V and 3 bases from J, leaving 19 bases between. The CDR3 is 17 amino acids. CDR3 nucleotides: TGTGCCAGCAGCTTAAGGCGAGCGGGGGGTGTGTACACTGAAGCTTTCTTT. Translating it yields CASSLRRAGGVYTEAFF. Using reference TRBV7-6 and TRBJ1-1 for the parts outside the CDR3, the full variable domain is GAGVSQSPRYKVTKRGQDVALRCDPISGHVSLYWYRQALGQGPEFLTYFNYEAQQDKSGLPNDRFSAERPEGSISTLTIQRTEQRDSAMYRCASSLRRAGGVYTEAFFGQGTRLTVV.

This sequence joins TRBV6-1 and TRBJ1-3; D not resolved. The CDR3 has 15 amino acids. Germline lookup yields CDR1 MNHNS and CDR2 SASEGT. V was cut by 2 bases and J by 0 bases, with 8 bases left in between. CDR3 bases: TGTGCCAGCAGTGAACAGAAACGCTCTGGAAACACCATATATTTT. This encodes CASSEQKRSGNTIYF.

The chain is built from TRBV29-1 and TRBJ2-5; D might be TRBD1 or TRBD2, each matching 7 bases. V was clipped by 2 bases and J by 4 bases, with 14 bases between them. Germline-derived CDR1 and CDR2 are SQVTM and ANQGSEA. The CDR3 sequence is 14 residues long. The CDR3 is CSVEQGGYPETQYF. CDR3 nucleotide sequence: TGCAGCGTTGAACAGGGGGGGTATCCAGAGACCCAGTACTTC.

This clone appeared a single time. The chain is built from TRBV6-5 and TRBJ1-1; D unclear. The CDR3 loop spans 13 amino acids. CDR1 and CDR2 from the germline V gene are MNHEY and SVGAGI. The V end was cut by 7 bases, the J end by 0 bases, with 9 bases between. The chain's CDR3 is CASIEQMNTEAFF. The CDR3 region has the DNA TGTGCCAGCATAGAGCAGATGAACACTGAAGCTTTCTTT.

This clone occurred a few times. CDR3 loop: CATRSWGGDNEQFF. The CDR3 DNA is TGTGCCACCAGGAGTTGGGGAGGAGACAATGAGCAGTTCTTC. The V gene is TRBV24-1, the J gene TRBJ2-1; tentatively, D is TRBD2 (6 bases). Between the trimmed V and J ends, which lost 7 bases and 5 bases, there was a span of 14 bases. Germline loops: CDR1 KGHDR, CDR2 SFDVKD. This CDR3 is built from 14 residues.

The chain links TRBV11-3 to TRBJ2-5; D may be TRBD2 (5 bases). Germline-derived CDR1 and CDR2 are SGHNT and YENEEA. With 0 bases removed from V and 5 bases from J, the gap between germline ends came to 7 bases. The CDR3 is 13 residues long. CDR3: CASSLDPGETQYF. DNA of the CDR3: TGTGCCAGCAGCTTAGACCCGGGGGAGACCCAGTACTTC. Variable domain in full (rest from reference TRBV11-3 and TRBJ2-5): EAGVVQSPRYKIIEKKQPVAFWCNPISGHNTLYWYLQNLGQGPELLIRYENEEAVDDSQLPKDRFSAERLKGVDSTLKIQPAELGDSAVYLCASSLDPGETQYFGPGTRLLVL.

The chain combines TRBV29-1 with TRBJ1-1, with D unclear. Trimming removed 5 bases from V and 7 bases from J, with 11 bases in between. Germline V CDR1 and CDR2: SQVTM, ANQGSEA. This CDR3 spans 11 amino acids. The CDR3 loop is CSVHAYSEAFF. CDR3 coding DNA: TGCAGCGTTCATGCCTACAGTGAAGCTTTCTTT.